This T cell receptor beta chain was sequenced during a study of blood T cell repertoires in COVID-19 (dated by TCRdb to the early 2020s). Some background on the complete study: Collaborator samples came from the United States, Italy and Spain and covered acute and convalescent phases of COVID-19. The material from the prospective study consisted of cDNA or gDNA derived from T cells, B-cell-depleted T cells, or PBMCs. The dataset comprised deeply sampled blood TCRbeta repertoires from subjects exposed to, actively infected with, or recovered from COVID-19. The repertoires were released in a freely available public database meant as a resource for research on the immune response to SARS-CoV-2. The samples were drawn from two sources: the first 160 participants of the ongoing ImmuneRACE study, and 1,200 or so subjects contributed by 6 global collaborators. A de-identified subject ID, COVID-19 status, age in years and sex were almost always included in the sample metadata. Where available, HLA class I and class II types were obtained from metadata supplied by the sample provider rather than from assay-based typing.

Note on this clone: What this receptor recognizes is not known. Base-call qualities are not available, and no considerably larger clone is one nucleotide away.

TCRbeta CDR3 regions were amplified from genomic DNA by means of the immunoSEQ Assay, a bias-controlled multiplex PCR. Under the source paper's analysis protocol: The number of nucleated cells in each sample was estimated by amplification of reference gene primers within the assay. Sequence reads were collapsed and filtered to measure the absolute abundance of every unique TCRbeta CDR3 rearrangement. For each sample, productive Simpson clonality was calculated as the square root of Simpson's diversity index over productive rearrangements. TCRdb limited this immuneACCESS table to in-frame rearrangements with V and J called. A share of clones is missing; checked studies link under half to unresolved V genes, and the rest is unexplained. V, J and clone size derive from that table, while D and trimming were established from the DNA sequence. The sample includes approximately 160,000 clones, with roughly 88% observed a single time. Roughly 1.3% of the sample is taken by the ten largest.

Reading from cysteine to phenylalanine, the CDR3 counts 12 amino acids. CDR3 DNA is the only sequence kept; it has 36 bases, read in frame from the first base. V loses 3 bases of germline sequence and J loses 5 bases, and the interval between the two ends is 9 bases. CDR1 SGDLS and CDR2 YYNGEE are derived from the germline V gene. The paper's findings and limits, for the study overall: The quantity of clinical and demographic metadata differed by source and by participant and was supplied without curation.

A second Seattle source provided samples from volunteer blood donors who had recovered from COVID-19. Each collaborating institution followed its own protocols to collect whole blood in K2EDTA tubes. Collaborator samples were shipped for TCRbeta analysis as frozen whole blood, isolated PBMCs, or DNA extracted from either sample type. This clonotype was obtained from a man in his sixties who had recovered from COVID-19. Specimen: peripheral blood. The sequence joins TRBV9 to TRBJ2-7; 6 matching bases give a weak D call of TRBD2. The nucleotide sequence is TGTGCCAGCAGCGGCGGGGAGAACGAGCAGTACTTC. This is translated as CASSGGENEQYF.